The rows below give T cell receptor beta chains drawn from one sample of a study of cytomegalovirus exposure and HLA in healthy donors. Clones were read by immunoSEQ multiplex PCR, and TCRdb kept only the in-frame ones, dropping some. This table has under 300,000 clones, 80% to 90% appearing once. Sequenced material: PBMCs. Source of these receptors: a middle-aged man in good health and CMV-seropositive. Each CDR3 is given without its conserved first and last residue. The order of the fields is D gene, V gene, CDR3 protein. The D gene is left open where the match is weak.

D: NA; V: TRBV6-5; CDR3: ASRENNYGYT
D: NA; V: TRBV10-3; CDR3: AIGVLSEQF
D: TRBD1; V: TRBV5-8; CDR3: ASSAGQGANEKLF
D: NA; V: TRBV29-1; CDR3: SVGWTPYGYT
D: NA; V: TRBV19; CDR3: ASALPDLAEAF
D: NA; V: TRBV10-3; CDR3: AISEDRSYEQY
D: TRBD1; V: TRBV29-1; CDR3: SAKDRVVNTEAF
D: NA; V: TRBV29-1; CDR3: SVESARANTGELF
D: TRBD1; V: TRBV7-8; CDR3: ASSTSGGYYGYT
D: TRBD1; V: TRBV18; CDR3: ASSPPGQGRNQPQH
D: TRBD2; V: TRBV7-9; CDR3: ASSPGTSVYNEQF
D: NA; V: TRBV5-1; CDR3: ASSLWAGSSYNEQF
D: TRBD1; V: TRBV7-9; CDR3: ASSGTVSYEQY
D: TRBD2; V: TRBV6-6; CDR3: ASTEAGVTYNEQF
D: TRBD2; V: TRBV5-1; CDR3: ASSLEWTSGRNEQF
D: TRBD1; V: TRBV6-5; CDR3: ASSYSRDRAASEQY
D: NA; V: TRBV7-2; CDR3: ASSWGLPADEQF
D: NA; V: TRBV13; CDR3: ASSYNRAASPLH
D: NA; V: TRBV19; CDR3: ASSSGFQETQY
D: NA; V: TRBV25-1; CDR3: ASSEYLVAGLNTEAF
D: TRBD1; V: TRBV29-1; CDR3: SARRQGDGELF
D: NA; V: TRBV7-9; CDR3: SSSPSNIQY
D: TRBD1; V: TRBV18; CDR3: ASSPRTGSVKNIQY
D: TRBD1; V: TRBV28; CDR3: ASTSRDRAYNEQF
D: NA; V: TRBV29-1; CDR3: SVVYAQLGTSNGYT
D: TRBD1; V: TRBV18; CDR3: ASSPRQGEAF
D: NA; V: TRBV5-1; CDR3: ASSLGTGYSYEQY
D: NA; V: TRBV27; CDR3: ASSFYDSYNEQF
D: NA; V: TRBV5-1; CDR3: ASSLAAGGNTIY
D: TRBD2; V: TRBV6-1; CDR3: ASSDQRGLTGELF
D: TRBD1; V: TRBV18; CDR3: ASEQAGGFHEQY
D: TRBD2; V: TRBV28; CDR3: ASSYIGLGRDEQF